This T cell receptor (beta chain) came from a study of shared clonotypes between healthy human individuals. Findings and caveats of the study: It was only blood that was sampled, and tissue repertoires likely differ.

Healthy adults negative for HIV, lacking recent acute infections or vaccinations, served as donors. Each donor was a Caucasian adult residing in Nashville, Tennessee. There are a few counts of this clone. What it binds is unknown. The same CDR3 also results from other DNA sequences found in this sample. This CDR3 region has 15 residues. Germline V gene sequence: CDR1 SGHRS, CDR2 YFSETQ. V shed 5 bases and J shed 6 bases, with 21 bases lying between them. Among the unsorted PBMC samples, replicate PCRs used roughly 0.3 ug DNA, 25,000 to 35,000 T cell genomes. The table came from immunoSEQ multiplex PCR; TCRdb's copy has only in-frame clones and leaves some out. Of around 450,000 clones in the sample, 70% to 80% are singletons; the top ten hold about 13%.

Sequences were obtained from PBMCs. This receptor was identified in a woman between 35 and 50 years old in good health. Some clones in this sample may be carry-over from other donors' samples. The rearrangement uses TRBV5-1 and TRBJ2-7, with D hard to call. Here the CDR3 reads CASRGTVQALGEQYF. The CDR3 DNA reads as TGCGCCAGCAGGGGTACTGTGCAAGCCCTAGGCGAGCAGTACTTC.